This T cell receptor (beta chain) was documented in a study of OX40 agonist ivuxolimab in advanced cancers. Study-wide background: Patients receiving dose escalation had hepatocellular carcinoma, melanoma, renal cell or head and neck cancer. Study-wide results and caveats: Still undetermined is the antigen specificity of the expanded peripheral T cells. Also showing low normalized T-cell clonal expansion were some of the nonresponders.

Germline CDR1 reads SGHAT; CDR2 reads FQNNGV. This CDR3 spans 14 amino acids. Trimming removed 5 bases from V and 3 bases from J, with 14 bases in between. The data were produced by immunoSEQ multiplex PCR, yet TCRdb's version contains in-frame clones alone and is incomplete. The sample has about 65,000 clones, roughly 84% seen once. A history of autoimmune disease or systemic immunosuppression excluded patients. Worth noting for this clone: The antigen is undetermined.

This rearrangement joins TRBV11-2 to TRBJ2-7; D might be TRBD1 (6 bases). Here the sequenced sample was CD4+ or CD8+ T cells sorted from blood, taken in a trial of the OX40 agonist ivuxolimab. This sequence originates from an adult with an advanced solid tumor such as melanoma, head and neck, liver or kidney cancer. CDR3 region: CASSVSGQFYEQYF. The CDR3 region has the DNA TGTGCCAGCAGCGTCAGTGGACAGTTCTACGAGCAGTACTTC.